The present T cell receptor (beta chain) was sequenced within a study of T-cell memory formation after mild COVID-19. J lost 0 bases, V lost 4 bases, and 7 bases had no gene match. Germline CDR1 is SGHKS and CDR2 is YYEKEE (reference sequence). CDR3 length: 16 residues. One entry per CDR3 protein results from TCRdb running MiXCR on the 5' RACE reads. The table shows some 300,000 distinct CDR3 sequences, with roughly 19% occurring only once. This clonotype was counted only a few times. The sample taken for sequencing was PBMCs or a T cell subset sorted from them (not recorded which). The receptor comes from a man between 18 and 29 years old who had mild COVID-19 (a few samples of this study predate the infection). Cell type and time point are not known. J is TRBJ1-3 and V is TRBV5-5; TRBD1 aligns across 7 bases. The CDR3 bases are TGTGCCAGCAGCGACTACAGGGGCCGCTCTGGAAACACCATATATTTT. This encodes CASSDYRGRSGNTIYF.